This T cell receptor beta chain stems from a study of blood T cell repertoires in COVID-19. Across the study: The study drew acute and convalescent COVID-19 samples from the United States, Italy and Spain.

Per the germline V gene, CDR1 is SGHTA and CDR2 is FQGTGA. The J segment lost 4 bases and the V segment lost 4 bases, leaving 4 bases of the junction unmatched. The CDR3 is 16 residues long. Profiling relied on immunoSEQ multiplex PCR, and the TCRdb table lists in-frame clones only, not all of them. The data contain 150,000 to 200,000 clones, roughly 84% of them singletons. Input material: peripheral blood. This clonotype was sampled from a woman between 65 and 79 years old with COVID-19, enrolled during active disease. This chain connects TRBV7-3 to TRBJ2-2; 12 bases are a match to TRBD2. The CDR3 sequence is CASSSTSGGATGELFF. The DNA of the CDR3 is TGTGCCAGCAGCTCGACTAGCGGGGGTGCCACCGGGGAGCTGTTTTTT.